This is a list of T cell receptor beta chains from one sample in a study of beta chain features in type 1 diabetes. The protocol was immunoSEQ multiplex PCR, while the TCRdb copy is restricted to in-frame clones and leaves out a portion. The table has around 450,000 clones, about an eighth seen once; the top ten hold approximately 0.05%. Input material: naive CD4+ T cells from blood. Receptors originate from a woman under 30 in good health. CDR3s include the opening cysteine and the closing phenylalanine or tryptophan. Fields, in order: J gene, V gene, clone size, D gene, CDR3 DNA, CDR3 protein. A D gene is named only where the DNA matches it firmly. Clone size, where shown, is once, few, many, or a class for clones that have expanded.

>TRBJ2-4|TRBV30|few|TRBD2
TGTGCCTGGTTCCAAGCGGGAGCAGCCAAAAACATTCAGTACTTC
CAWFQAGAAKNIQYF
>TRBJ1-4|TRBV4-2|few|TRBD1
TGTGCCAGCAGCCCCGAGACCCGGGACAGCCATGAAAAACTGTTTTTT
CASSPETRDSHEKLFF
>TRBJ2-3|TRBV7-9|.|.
TGTGCCAGCAGCTCCCACTGGGTCGAAATCACAGATACGCAGTATTTT
CASSSHWVEITDTQYF
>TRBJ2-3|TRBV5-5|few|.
TGTGCCAGCAGCCCGGTGTGGTCCACAGATACGCAGTATTTT
CASSPVWSTDTQYF
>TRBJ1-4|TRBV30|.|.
TGTGCCGCCTCGACAGGCTCTGAAAAACTGTTTTTT
CAASTGSEKLFF
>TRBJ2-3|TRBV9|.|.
TGTGCCAGCAGCGCACCACAGGACAGAACAGATACGCAGTATTTT
CASSAPQDRTDTQYF
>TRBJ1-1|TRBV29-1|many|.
TGCAGCGTTTTAGTGCAAGTAGGCACTGAAGCTTTCTTT
CSVLVQVGTEAFF
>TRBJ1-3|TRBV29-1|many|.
TGCAGCGTTGGGACAGCTGGAAACACCATATATTTT
CSVGTAGNTIYF
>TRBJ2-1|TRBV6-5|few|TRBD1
TGTGCCAGCAGACGGGACAGGGGGAAAAATGAGCAGTTCTTC
CASRRDRGKNEQFF
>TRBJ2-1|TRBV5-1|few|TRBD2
TGCGCCAGCAGCCGTACTAGCGGGAGGGAGCATGAGCAGTTCTTC
CASSRTSGREHEQFF
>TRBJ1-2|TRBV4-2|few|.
TGTGCCAGCAGCCAAGTAAAGTTAGACGGCGGTGGCTACACCTTC
CASSQVKLDGGGYTF
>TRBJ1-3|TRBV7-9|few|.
TGTGCCAGCAGCTCATATCGGGACTTCGGAAACACCATATATTTT
CASSSYRDFGNTIYF
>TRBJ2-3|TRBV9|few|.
TGTGCCAGCAGCGCCACATCCAGGGGCACAGATACGCAGTATTTT
CASSATSRGTDTQYF
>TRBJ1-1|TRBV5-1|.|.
TGCGCCAGCAGAGATTTCATTGGGATCACTGAAGCTTTCTTT
CASRDFIGITEAFF
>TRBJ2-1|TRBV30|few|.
TGTGCCTGGAGTGTCTCGCGGACGAGCTCCTACAATGAGCAGTTCTTC
CAWSVSRTSSYNEQFF